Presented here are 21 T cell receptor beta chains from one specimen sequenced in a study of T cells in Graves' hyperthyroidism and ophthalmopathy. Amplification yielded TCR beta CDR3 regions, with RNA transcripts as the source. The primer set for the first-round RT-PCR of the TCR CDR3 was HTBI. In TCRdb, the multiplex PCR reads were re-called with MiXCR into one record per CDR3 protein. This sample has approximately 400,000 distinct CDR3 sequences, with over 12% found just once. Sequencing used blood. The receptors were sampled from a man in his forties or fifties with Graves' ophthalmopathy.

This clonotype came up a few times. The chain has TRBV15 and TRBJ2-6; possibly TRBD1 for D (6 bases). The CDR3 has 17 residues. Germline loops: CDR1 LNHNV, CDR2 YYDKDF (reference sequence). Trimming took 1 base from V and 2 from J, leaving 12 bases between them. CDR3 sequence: CATSRVGQGTGANVLTF. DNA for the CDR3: TGTGCCACCAGCAGAGTGGGCCAGGGGACTGGGGCCAACGTCCTGACTTTC.

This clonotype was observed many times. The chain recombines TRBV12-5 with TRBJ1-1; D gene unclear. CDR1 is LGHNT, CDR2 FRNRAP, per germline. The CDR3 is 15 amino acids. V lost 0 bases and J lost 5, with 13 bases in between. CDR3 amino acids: CASGLVNGWETEAFF. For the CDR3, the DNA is TGTGCTAGTGGTTTGGTAAACGGGTGGGAAACTGAAGCTTTCTTT.

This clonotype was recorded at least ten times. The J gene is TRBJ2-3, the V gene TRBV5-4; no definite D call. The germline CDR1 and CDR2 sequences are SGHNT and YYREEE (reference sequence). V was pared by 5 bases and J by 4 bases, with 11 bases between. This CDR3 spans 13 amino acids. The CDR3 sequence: CASRPWSADTQYF. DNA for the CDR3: TGTGCCAGCAGACCGTGGTCGGCAGATACGCAGTATTTT. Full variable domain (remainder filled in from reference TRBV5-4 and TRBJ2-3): ETGVTQSPTHLIKTRGQQVTLRCSSQSGHNTVSWYQQALGQGPQFIFQYYREEENGRGNFPPRFSGLQFPNYSSELNVNALELDDSALYLCASRPWSADTQYFGPGTRLTVL.

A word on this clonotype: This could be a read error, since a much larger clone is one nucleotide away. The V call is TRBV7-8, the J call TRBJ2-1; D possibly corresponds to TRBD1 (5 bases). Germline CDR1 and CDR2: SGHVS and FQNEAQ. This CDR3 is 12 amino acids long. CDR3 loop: CASSRPGNERFF. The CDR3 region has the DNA TGTGCCAGCAGCCGCCCAGGGAATGAGCGGTTCTTC.

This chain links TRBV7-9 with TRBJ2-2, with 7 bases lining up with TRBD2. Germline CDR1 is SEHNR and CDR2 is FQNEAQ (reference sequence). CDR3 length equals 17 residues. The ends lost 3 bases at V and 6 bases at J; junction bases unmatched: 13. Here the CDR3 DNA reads TGTGCCAGCAGCTTCCCTATTAGCGGGCCCTCCCCCGGGGAGCTGTTTTTT. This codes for CASSFPISGPSPGELFF.

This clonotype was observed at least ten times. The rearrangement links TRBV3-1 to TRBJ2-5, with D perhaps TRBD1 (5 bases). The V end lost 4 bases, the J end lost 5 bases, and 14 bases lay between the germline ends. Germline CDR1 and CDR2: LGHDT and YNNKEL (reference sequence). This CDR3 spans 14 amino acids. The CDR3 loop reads CASSRQSQTETQYF. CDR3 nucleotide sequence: TGTGCCAGCAGCCGACAGAGTCAAACGGAGACCCAGTACTTC.

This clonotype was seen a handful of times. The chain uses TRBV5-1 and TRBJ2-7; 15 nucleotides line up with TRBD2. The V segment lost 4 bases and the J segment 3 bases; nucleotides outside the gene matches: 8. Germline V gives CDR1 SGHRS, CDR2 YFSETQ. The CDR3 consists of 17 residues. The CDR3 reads CASSVDPGLAGGYEQYF. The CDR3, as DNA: TGCGCCAGCAGCGTCGACCCGGGACTAGCGGGAGGCTACGAGCAGTACTTC.

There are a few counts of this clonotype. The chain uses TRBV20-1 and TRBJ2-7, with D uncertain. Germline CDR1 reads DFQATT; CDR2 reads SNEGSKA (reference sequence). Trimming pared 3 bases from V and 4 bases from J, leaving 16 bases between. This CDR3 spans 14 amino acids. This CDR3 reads CSASLGGYSYEQYF. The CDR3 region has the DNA TGCAGTGCTAGTCTCGGCGGATATAGTTACGAGCAGTACTTC.

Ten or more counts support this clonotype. Here the CDR3 DNA reads TGCAGTGCGGTACTAGCGGCCCCATCCAACTACAATGAGCAGTTCTTC. Protein sequence: CSAVLAAPSNYNEQFF. This sequence joins TRBV20-1 and TRBJ2-1, with 8 bases fitting TRBD2. J was trimmed by 3 bases and V by 6 bases; bases with no gene match: 13. Germline CDR1 and CDR2: DFQATT and SNEGSKA (reference sequence). This CDR3 region has 16 residues.

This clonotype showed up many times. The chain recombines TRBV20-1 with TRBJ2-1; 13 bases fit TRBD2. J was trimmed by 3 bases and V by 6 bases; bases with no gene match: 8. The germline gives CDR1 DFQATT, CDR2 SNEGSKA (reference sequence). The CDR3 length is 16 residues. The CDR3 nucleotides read TGCAGTGCCTTCGGACTAGCGGGAGATCTCTACAATGAGCAGTTCTTC. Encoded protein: CSAFGLAGDLYNEQFF.

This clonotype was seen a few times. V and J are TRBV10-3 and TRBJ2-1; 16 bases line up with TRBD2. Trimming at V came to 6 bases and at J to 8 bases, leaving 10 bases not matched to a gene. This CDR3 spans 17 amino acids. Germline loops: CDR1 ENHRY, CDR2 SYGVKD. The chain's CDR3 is CAIRQGLAGGPGDEQFF. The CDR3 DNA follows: TGTGCCATCAGACAGGGACTAGCGGGAGGGCCGGGGGATGAGCAGTTCTTC.

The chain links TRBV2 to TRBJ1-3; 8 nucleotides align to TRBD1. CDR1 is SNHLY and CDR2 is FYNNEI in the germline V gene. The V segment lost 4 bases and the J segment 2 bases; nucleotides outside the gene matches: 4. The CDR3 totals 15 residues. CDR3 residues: CASSGTGPAGNTIYF. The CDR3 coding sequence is TGTGCCAGCAGTGGGACAGGGCCGGCTGGAAACACCATATATTTT. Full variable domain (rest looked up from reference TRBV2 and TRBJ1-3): EPEVTQTPSHQVTQMGQEVILRCVPISNHLYFYWYRQILGQKVEFLVSFYNNEISEKSEIFDDQFSVERPDGSNFTLKIRSTKLEDSAMYFCASSGTGPAGNTIYFGEGSWLTVV.

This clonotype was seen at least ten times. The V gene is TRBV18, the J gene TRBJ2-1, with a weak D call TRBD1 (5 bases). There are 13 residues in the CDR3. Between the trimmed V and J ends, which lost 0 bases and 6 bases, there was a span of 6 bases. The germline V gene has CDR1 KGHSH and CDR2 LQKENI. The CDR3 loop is CASSPPTVNEQFF. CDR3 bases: TGTGCCAGCTCACCACCGACAGTCAATGAGCAGTTCTTC. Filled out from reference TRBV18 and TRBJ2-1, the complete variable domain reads NAGVMQNPRHLVRRRGQEARLRCSPMKGHSHVYWYRQLPEEGLKFMVYLQKENIIDESGMPKERFSAEFPKEGPSILRIQQVVRGDSAAYFCASSPPTVNEQFFGPGTRLTVL.

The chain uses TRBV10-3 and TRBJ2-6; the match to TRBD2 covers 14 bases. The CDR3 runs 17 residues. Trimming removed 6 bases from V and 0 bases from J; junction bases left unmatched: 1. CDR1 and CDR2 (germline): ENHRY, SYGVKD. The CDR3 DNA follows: TGTGCCATCAGCGGACTAGCGGGAGGCTCTGGGGCCAACGTCCTGACTTTC. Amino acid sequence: CAISGLAGGSGANVLTF.

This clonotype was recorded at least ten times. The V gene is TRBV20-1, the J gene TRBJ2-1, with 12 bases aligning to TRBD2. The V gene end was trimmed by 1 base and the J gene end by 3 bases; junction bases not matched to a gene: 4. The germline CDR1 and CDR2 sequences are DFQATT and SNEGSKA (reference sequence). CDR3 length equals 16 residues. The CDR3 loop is CSARGTSGNHYNEQFF. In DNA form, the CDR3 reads TGCAGTGCTAGAGGGACTAGCGGGAACCACTACAATGAGCAGTTCTTC.

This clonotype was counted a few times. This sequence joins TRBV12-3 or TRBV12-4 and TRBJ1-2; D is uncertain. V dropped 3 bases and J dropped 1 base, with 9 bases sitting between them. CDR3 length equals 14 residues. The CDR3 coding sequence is TGTGCCAGCAGTTTTGGTCTAGTTAACTATGGCTACACCTTC. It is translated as CASSFGLVNYGYTF.

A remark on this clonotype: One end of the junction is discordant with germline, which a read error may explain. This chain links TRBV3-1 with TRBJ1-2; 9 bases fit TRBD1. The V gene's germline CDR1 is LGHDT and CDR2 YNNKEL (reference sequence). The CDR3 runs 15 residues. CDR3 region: CAGSQGTGTNYGYTF. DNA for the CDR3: TGTGCCGGCAGCCAAGGGACAGGGACAAACTATGGCTACACCTTC.

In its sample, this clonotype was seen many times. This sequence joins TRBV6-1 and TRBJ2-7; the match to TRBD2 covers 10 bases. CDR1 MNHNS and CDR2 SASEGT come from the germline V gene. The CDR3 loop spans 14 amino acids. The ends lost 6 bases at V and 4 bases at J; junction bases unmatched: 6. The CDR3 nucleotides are TGTGCCAGCAGCAGACTAGCGGGCCAATACGAGCAGTACTTC. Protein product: CASSRLAGQYEQYF.

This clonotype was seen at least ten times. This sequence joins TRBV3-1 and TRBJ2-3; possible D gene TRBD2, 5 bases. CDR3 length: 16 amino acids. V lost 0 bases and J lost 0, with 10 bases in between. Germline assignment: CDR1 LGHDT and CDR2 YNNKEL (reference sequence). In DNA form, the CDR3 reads TGTGCCAGCAGCCAAGATGTAGCGCCAAGCACAGATACGCAGTATTTT. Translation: CASSQDVAPSTDTQYF.

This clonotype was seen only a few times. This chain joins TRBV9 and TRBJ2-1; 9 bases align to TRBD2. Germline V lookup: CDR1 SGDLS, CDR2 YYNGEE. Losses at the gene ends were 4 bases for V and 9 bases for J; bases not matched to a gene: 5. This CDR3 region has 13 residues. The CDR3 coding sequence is TGTGCCAGCAGCTCCGGGACTAGCCCTGAGCAGTTCTTC. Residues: CASSSGTSPEQFF.

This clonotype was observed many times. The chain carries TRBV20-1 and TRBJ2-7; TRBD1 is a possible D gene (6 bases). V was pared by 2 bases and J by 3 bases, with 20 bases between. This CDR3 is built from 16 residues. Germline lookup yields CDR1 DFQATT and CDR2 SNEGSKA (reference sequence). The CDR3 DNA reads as TGCAGTGCTAGAACGTCAGGGCAGGGGAAGTTCTACGAGCAGTACTTC. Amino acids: CSARTSGQGKFYEQYF.